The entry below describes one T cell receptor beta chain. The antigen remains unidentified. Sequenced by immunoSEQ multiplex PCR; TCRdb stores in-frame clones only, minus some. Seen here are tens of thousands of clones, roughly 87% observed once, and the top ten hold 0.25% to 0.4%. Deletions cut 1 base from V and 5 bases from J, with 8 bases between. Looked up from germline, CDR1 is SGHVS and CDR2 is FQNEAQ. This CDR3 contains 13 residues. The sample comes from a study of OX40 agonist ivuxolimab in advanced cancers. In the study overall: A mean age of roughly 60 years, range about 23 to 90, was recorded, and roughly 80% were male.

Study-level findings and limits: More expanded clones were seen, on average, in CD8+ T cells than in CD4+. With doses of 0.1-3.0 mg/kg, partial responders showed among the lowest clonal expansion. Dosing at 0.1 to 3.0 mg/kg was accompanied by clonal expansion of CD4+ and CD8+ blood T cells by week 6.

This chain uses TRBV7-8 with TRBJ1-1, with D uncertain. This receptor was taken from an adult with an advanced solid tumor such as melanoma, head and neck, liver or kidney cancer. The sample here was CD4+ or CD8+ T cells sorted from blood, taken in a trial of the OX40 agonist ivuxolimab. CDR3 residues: CASSLVGITEAFF. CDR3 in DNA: TGTGCCAGCAGCTTAGTAGGAATTACTGAAGCTTTCTTT.